Shown below are 9 T cell receptor beta chains from a single sample sequenced in a study of T cell changes during pregnancy in multiple sclerosis. Some clones are missing from TCRdb's copy, which holds only in-frame ones; the method was immunoSEQ multiplex PCR. The data show tens of thousands of clones, with 80% to 95% seen just once and roughly 2.2% held by the top ten. The starting material was peripheral blood, obtained in the second trimester of pregnancy. The receptors derive from a female donor in good health, enrolled as a control in a pregnancy study.

The CDR3 sequence: CASSLRLAGGHNEQFF. DNA of the CDR3: TGTGCCAGCAGCCTGCGACTAGCGGGAGGGCACAATGAGCAGTTCTTC. The chain links TRBV11-2 to TRBJ2-1; 14 positions agree with TRBD2. Trimming at V came to 5 bases and at J to 5 bases, leaving 5 bases not matched to a gene. The CDR3 is 16 residues long. Germline CDR1 reads SGHAT; CDR2 reads FQNNGV.

The genes are TRBV19 and TRBJ2-3; the match to TRBD2 covers 13 bases. The junction had 6 bases not matched to a gene; V was cut back by 5 bases and J by 4 bases. The length of the CDR3 is 16 residues. Germline CDR1 LNHDA, CDR2 SQIVND (reference sequence). CDR3 sequence (DNA): TGTGCCAGTAGTGGATGGACTAGCGGGGGTGCAGATACGCAGTATTTT. This translates into CASSGWTSGGADTQYF.

The count of this clone is one. The chain uses TRBV7-9 and TRBJ2-3, with 11 bases matching TRBD2. The length of the CDR3 is 16 residues. After removal of 1 base from V and 9 bases from J, the junction contained 9 bases not matched to a gene. CDR1 is SEHNR, CDR2 FQNEAQ, per germline (reference sequence). CDR3 region: CASSLGSGRARATQYF. CDR3 bases: TGTGCCAGCAGCTTAGGTAGCGGGAGGGCCCGAGCAACGCAGTATTTT.

The rearrangement joins TRBV15 to TRBJ2-7; D perhaps matches TRBD1 (6 bases). Trimming shortened V by 1 base and J by 2 bases, and 12 bases separated the two germline ends. There are 15 residues in the CDR3. Germline CDR1 reads LNHNV; CDR2 reads YYDKDF (reference sequence). CDR3: CATSRVGDNAYEQYF. In DNA, the CDR3 is TGTGCCACCAGCAGAGTTGGGGACAACGCCTACGAGCAGTACTTC.

This clone was seen a handful of times. The gene calls are TRBV25-1 and TRBJ1-2, with D tentatively TRBD1 (5 bases). V was clipped by 7 bases and J by 6 bases, with 15 bases between them. This CDR3 has 13 amino acids. CDR1 is MGHDK and CDR2 is SYGVNS in the germline V gene. Here the CDR3 reads CASKRGVDHGYTF. The CDR3 bases are TGTGCCAGCAAAAGGGGCGTTGACCATGGCTACACCTTC.

The chain employs TRBV9 and TRBJ2-7; the match to TRBD1 covers 9 bases. CDR1 SGDLS and CDR2 YYNGEE come from the germline V gene. The V segment lost 0 bases and the J segment 5 bases; nucleotides outside the gene matches: 6. This CDR3 has 15 residues. CDR3 loop: CASSVGTGVLNEQYF. CDR3 sequence (DNA): TGTGCCAGCAGCGTAGGGACAGGGGTTTTGAACGAGCAGTACTTC.

The V and J genes are TRBV29-1 and TRBJ1-1; no definite D call. V dropped 3 bases and J dropped 3 bases, with 8 bases sitting between them. Germline lookup yields CDR1 SQVTM and CDR2 ANQGSEA. The CDR3 contains 12 residues. CDR3 nucleotide sequence: TGCAGCGTTGATGGCGGGGACACTGAAGCTTTCTTT. Amino acid sequence: CSVDGGDTEAFF.

This clone has only one observation. The rearrangement links TRBV28 to TRBJ2-7, with TRBD1 matching 7 bases. V lost 3 bases and J lost 7; bases outside the gene matches: 0. CDR3 length equals 11 residues. Germline assignment: CDR1 MDHEN and CDR2 SYDVKM. The CDR3 DNA follows: TGTGCCAGCAGTTTGACAGGGGAGCAGTACTTC. Its translation is CASSLTGEQYF. The whole variable domain, remainder taken from reference TRBV28 and TRBJ2-7, is DVKVTQSSRYLVKRTGEKVFLECVQDMDHENMFWYRQDPGLGLRLIYFSYDVKMKEKGDIPEGYSVSREKKERFSLILESASTNQTSMYLCASSLTGEQYFGPGTRLTVT.

The chain couples TRBV6-5 to TRBJ2-1, with 16 bases fitting TRBD2. This CDR3 region has 14 residues. Germline lookup yields CDR1 MNHEY and CDR2 SVGAGI. V shed 6 bases, J shed 12 bases, and the junction held 5 bases outside the gene matches. The chain's CDR3 is CASSGTSGGVGQFF. CDR3 coding DNA: TGTGCCAGCAGCGGGACTAGCGGGGGGGTAGGGCAGTTCTTC.